This T cell receptor (beta chain) emerged from a study of T cells in tuberculosis. Germline V gene lookup returns CDR1 MDHEN and CDR2 SYDVKM. V lost 7 bases and J lost 0, with 7 bases in between. This CDR3 region has 14 residues. Time point of the sample: new active TB diagnosis, blood taken before or within 7 days of starting treatment. Method: immunoSEQ multiplex PCR; TCRdb's copy keeps in-frame clones and lacks some. The top ten hold roughly 11% of the sample, which has 30,000 to 35,000 clones, approximately 94% seen once. This sequence joins TRBV28 and TRBJ2-6; D not certain. The sample was PBMCs, taken at tuberculosis diagnosis. The origin of this receptor is an adult with tuberculosis. The CDR3 loop reads CASTADSGANVLTF. For the CDR3, the DNA is TGTGCCAGCACCGCGGACTCTGGGGCCAACGTCCTGACTTTC.